This T cell receptor (beta chain) was observed in a study of blood T cell repertoires in COVID-19. Germline CDR1 LGHNT, CDR2 FRNRAP. The CDR3 has 17 residues. The trim removed 4 bases at V and 5 bases at J, leaving 7 bases unmatched. Seattle's cohort entered during active infection and was followed longitudinally. Original data processing: How many nucleated cells were present was estimated from reference gene primer amplification. Here immunoSEQ multiplex PCR was the method, and the copy in TCRdb shows in-frame clones only, minus some. The V and J calls and the clone size are those of that table, but D and trimming were determined from the DNA. The data contain 300,000 to 400,000 clones, over 70% of them singletons.

This TCR derives from a woman between 45 and 60 years old with COVID-19, enrolled during active disease. Sequencing was performed on peripheral blood. The chain carries TRBV12-5 and TRBJ2-1; 14 nucleotides match TRBD2. CDR3 in DNA: TGTGCTAGTGGTTGGGGGACTAGCGGGAGTCTAAACAATGAGCAGTTCTTC. The encoded protein is CASGWGTSGSLNNEQFF.